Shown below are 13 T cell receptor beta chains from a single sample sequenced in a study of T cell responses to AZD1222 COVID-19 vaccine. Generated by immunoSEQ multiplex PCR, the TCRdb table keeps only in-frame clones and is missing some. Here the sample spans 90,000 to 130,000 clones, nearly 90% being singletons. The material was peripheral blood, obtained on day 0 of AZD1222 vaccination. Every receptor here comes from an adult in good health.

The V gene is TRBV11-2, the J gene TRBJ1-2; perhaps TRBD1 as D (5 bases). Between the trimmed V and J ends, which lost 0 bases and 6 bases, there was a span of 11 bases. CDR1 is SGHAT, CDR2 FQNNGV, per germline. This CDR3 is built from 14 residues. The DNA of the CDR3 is TGTGCCAGCAGCTTAGAGCGACAGTCGAATGGCTACACCTTC. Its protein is CASSLERQSNGYTF. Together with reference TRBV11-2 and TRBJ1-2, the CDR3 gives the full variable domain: EAGVAQSPRYKIIEKRQSVAFWCNPISGHATLYWYQQILGQGPKLLIQFQNNGVVDDSQLPKDRFSAERLKGVDSTLKIQPAKLEDSAVYLCASSLERQSNGYTFGSGTRLTVV.

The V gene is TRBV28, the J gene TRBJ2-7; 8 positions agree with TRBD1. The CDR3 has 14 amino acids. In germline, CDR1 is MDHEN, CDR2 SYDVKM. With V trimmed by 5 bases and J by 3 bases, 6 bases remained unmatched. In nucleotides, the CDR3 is TGTGCCAGCAGTCCGGACAGGGTTAGCTACGAGCAGTACTTC. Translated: CASSPDRVSYEQYF.

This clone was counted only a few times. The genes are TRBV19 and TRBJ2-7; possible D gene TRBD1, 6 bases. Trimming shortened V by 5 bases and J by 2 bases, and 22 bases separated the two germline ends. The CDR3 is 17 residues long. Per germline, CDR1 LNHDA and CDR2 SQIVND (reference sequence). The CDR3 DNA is TGTGCCAGTAGTCCTCGAAGCGGAACAGGGTGGCCCTACGAGCAGTACTTC. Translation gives CASSPRSGTGWPYEQYF.

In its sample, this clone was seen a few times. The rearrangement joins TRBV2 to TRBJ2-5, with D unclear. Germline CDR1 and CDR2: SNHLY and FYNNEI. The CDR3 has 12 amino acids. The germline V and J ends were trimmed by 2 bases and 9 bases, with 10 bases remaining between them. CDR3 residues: CASSESTQAQYF. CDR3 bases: TGTGCCAGCAGTGAATCAACCCAGGCCCAGTACTTC.

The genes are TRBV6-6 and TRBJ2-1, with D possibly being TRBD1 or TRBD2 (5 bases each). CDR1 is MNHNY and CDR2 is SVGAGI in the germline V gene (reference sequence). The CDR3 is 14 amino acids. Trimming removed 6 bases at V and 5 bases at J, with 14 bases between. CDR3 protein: CASRSTGPNNEQFF. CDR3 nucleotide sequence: TGTGCCAGCAGGTCTACGGGACCCAACAATGAGCAGTTCTTC.

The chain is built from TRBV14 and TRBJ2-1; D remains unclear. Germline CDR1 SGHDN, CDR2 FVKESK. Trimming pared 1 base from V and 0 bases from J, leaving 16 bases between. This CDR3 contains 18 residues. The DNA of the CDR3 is TGTGCCAGCAGCCAAGGAAAATTTGGTCTACCCTCCTACAATGAGCAGTTCTTC. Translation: CASSQGKFGLPSYNEQFF. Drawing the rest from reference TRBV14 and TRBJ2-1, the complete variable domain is EAGVTQFPSHSVIEKGQTVTLRCDPISGHDNLYWYRRVMGKEIKFLLHFVKESKQDESGMPNNRFLAERTGGTYSTLKVQPAELEDSGVYFCASSQGKFGLPSYNEQFFGPGTRLTVL.

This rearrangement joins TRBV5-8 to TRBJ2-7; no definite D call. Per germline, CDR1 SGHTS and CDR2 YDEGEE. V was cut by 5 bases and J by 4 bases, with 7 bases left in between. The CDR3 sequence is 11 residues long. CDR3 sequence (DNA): TGTGCCAGCAGACTCGGGTACGAGCAGTACTTC. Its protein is CASRLGYEQYF.

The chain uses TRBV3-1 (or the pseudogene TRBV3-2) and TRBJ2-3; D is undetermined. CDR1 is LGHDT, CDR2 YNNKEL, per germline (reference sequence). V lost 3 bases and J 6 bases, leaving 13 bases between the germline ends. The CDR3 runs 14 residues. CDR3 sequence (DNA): TGTGCCAGCAGCCAGTCCCGATCCGGGGATACGCAGTATTTT. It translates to CASSQSRSGDTQYF.

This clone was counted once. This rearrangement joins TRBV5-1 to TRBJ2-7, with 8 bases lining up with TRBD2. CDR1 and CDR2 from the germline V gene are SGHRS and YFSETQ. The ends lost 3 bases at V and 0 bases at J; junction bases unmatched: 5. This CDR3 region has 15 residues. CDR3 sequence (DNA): TGCGCCAGCAGCTCAACTAGCGGCACCTCCTACGAGCAGTACTTC. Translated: CASSSTSGTSYEQYF.

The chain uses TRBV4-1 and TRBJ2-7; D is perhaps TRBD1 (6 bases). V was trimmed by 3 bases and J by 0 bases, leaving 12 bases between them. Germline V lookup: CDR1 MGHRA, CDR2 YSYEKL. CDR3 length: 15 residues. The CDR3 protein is CASSHLDRTSYEQYF. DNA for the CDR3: TGCGCCAGCAGCCACTTAGACAGGACCTCCTACGAGCAGTACTTC.

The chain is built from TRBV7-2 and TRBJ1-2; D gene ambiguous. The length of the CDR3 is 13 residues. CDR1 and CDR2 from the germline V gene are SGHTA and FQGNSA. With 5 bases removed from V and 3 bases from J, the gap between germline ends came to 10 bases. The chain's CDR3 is CASSRVRDYGYTF. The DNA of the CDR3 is TGTGCCAGCAGCCGGGTGAGGGACTATGGCTACACCTTC.

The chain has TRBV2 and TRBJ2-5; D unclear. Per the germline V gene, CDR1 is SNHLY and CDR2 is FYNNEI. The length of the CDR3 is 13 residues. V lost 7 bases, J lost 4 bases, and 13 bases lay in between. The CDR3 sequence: CASNRRVGETQYF. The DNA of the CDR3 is TGTGCCAGCAACAGAAGGGTAGGAGAGACCCAGTACTTC.

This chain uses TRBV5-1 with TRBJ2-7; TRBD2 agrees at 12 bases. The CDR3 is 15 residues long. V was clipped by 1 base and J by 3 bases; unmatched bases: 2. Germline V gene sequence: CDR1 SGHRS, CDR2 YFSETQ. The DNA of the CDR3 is TGCGCCAGCAGCTTGAGACTAGCGGGGGACTACGAGCAGTACTTC. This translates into CASSLRLAGDYEQYF.